The rows below give T cell receptor beta chains drawn from one sample of a study of T cells in Graves' hyperthyroidism and ophthalmopathy. TCRdb redid the calling of the multiplex PCR reads with MiXCR, one entry per CDR3 protein. The sample carries 750,000 to 900,000 distinct CDR3 sequences, around 39% recorded once. Source material: blood. The receptor source for this set is a young man with Graves' hyperthyroidism. CDR3s include the opening cysteine and the closing phenylalanine or tryptophan. Some rows have no size entry. The others give once, few or many, or a class for an expanded clone.

CDR3aa,abundance,v_gene,j_gene
CASSITGVPYEQYF,.,TRBV7-9,TRBJ2-7
CASSVETGTGGTDTQYF,.,TRBV9,TRBJ2-3
CASSTTGTGGFNEQYF,once,TRBV19,TRBJ2-7
CSVLRGGAETQYF,many,TRBV29-1,TRBJ2-5
CASSLGTSGSEGELFF,.,TRBV7-3,TRBJ2-2
CASSQDLQGLKTEAFF,few,TRBV4-3,TRBJ1-1
CASSLRLEAFF,.,TRBV12-3/TRBV12-4,TRBJ1-1
CASRSLAGGETQYF,few,TRBV11-2,TRBJ2-5
CASSPLGRDEQYF,many,TRBV14,TRBJ2-7
CSAVGSQETQYF,few,TRBV20-1,TRBJ2-5
CASSPDLGGNTIYF,.,TRBV7-2,TRBJ1-3
CASRGDRAPLHF,.,TRBV2,TRBJ1-6
CASSLSRGRGVYSNQPQHF,many,TRBV13,TRBJ1-5
CASGPGLHGYTF,many,TRBV10-2,TRBJ1-2
CASSSPLGNTGELFF,.,TRBV19,TRBJ2-2
CASSFSGVKFAGELFF,.,TRBV12-3/TRBV12-4,TRBJ2-2
CASSIFYSNQPQHF,few,TRBV19,TRBJ1-5
CASGGTHWAGELFF,few,TRBV6-2/TRBV6-3,TRBJ2-2
CASTLTGAGEAFF,many,TRBV19,TRBJ1-1
CASRRMVGGELFF,many,TRBV19,TRBJ2-2
CSARPGAVNTEAFF,.,TRBV20-1,TRBJ1-1
CASSPHGTGEETQYF,.,TRBV4-3,TRBJ2-5
CASSLVPGDGYTF,many,TRBV7-9,TRBJ1-2
CSAGGDRGRMNTEAFF,once,TRBV20-1,TRBJ1-1
CASSLVRQGYAYEQHF,once,TRBV11-3,TRBJ2-7
CASGTPRGGDTEAFF,.,TRBV25-1,TRBJ1-1
CAISRQGGGAGANVLTF,.,TRBV10-3,TRBJ2-6
CASSYSDTQYF,once,TRBV11-1,TRBJ2-3
CASRLAREDLSGNTIYF,.,TRBV5-5,TRBJ1-3
CASSAQGAGGRTEAFF,.,TRBV9,TRBJ1-1
CASSVEEGVRKSTGELFF,.,TRBV9,TRBJ2-2
CASRGTTGNRYEQYF,.,TRBV2,TRBJ2-7
CASSAREDSYEQYF,.,TRBV2,TRBJ2-7
CASNLQGSPLHF,many,TRBV19,TRBJ1-6
CASSSEPVSGNTIYF,many,TRBV7-2,TRBJ1-3
CSARARLNTEAFF,few,TRBV20-1,TRBJ1-1
CATSLTGRGKLFF,.,TRBV15,TRBJ1-4
CASSLLRRNTEAFF,many,TRBV7-3,TRBJ1-1
CAIRGAYEQYF,many,TRBV10-3,TRBJ2-7
CASSFSSGELFF,few,TRBV7-9,TRBJ2-2
CAISEPGKMSEKLFF,many,TRBV10-3,TRBJ1-4
CSVGRLNTGELFF,few,TRBV29-1,TRBJ2-2
CASSWGTDNYGYTF,few,TRBV6-5,TRBJ1-2
CASSRAGVAVVGEKLFF,.,TRBV4-3,TRBJ1-4
CSVFDRDYGYTF,many,TRBV29-1,TRBJ1-2
CAISHGDYEQYF,.,TRBV10-3,TRBJ2-7
CAISDSTGYSPLHF,many,TRBV10-3,TRBJ1-6
CASSEGEASPLHF,many,TRBV9,TRBJ1-6
CASSILPPGTSSYEQYF,.,TRBV19,TRBJ2-7
CASREHETQYF,.,TRBV2,TRBJ2-5
CAISDKAGGWQETQHF,.,TRBV10-3,TRBJ1-5
CATSRPGQGAGETQYF,many,TRBV15,TRBJ2-5
CSASKGGYTF,.,TRBV29-1,TRBJ1-2
CASSLAEGATRYEQYF,.,TRBV5-1,TRBJ2-7
CASSQIAGGTYEQYF,.,TRBV4-1,TRBJ2-7
CASVPQEGLEQYF,few,TRBV12-3/TRBV12-4,TRBJ2-7
CSASGLAGASSYEQYF,.,TRBV20-1,TRBJ2-7
CASTGTGSKEQYF,few,TRBV2,TRBJ2-7